Sequencing of this T cell receptor beta chain was carried out in a study of Ad26.COV2.S vaccination and SARS-CoV-2 variants. The study, taken as a whole, reports: Using TCR breadth and depth analyses may have led to underestimated total T cell responses. Substantial response breadth was reportedly seen for spike-specific CD8+ and CD4+ T cells after vaccination.

The CDR3 totals 15 residues. The ends were cut back, 3 bases at V and 3 bases at J, with 10 bases in the middle. Per the germline V gene, CDR1 is KGHDR and CDR2 is SFDVKD. TCRdb's table, derived via immunoSEQ multiplex PCR, lists solely in-frame clones and lacks some. The sample lists approximately 450,000 clones; 90% were seen once. The table lists this clone with a few counts. The antigen remains undetermined. The treatment was: roughly 18 received Ad26.COV2.S at low or high dose, single or two shots; several received placebo; per-sample allocation not given. The samples date from day 63 after the first vaccine or placebo injection.

This chain links TRBV24-1 with TRBJ2-2; TRBD2 is a possible D gene (5 bases). This material consisted of peripheral blood, taken in a trial of Ad26.COV2.S vaccine versus placebo. The sequence came from a person aged 18-65 years who received the Ad26.COV2.S COVID-19 vaccine or a placebo. The CDR3 sequence is CATSDRGLDTGELFF. In DNA form, the CDR3 reads TGTGCCACCAGTGATCGGGGTTTGGACACCGGGGAGCTGTTTTTT.